This passage covers 12 T cell receptor beta chains from one sample sequenced in a study of CD8 T cells in Susac syndrome. RNA was extracted with the RNeasy kit, and a quantity of roughly 0.45 to 1 ug was reverse transcribed using random hexamers. TCRdb called the immunoSEQ multiplex PCR reads again in MiXCR, with one record for every CDR3 protein. The sample holds some 200,000 distinct CDR3 sequences; 90% to 95% are singletons and the top ten take 0.093%. The sample was CD4+ T cells from PBMCs. The receptors originated from a human donor with multiple sclerosis.

The rearrangement joins TRBV29-1 to TRBJ2-1; 9 bases line up with TRBD2. Per the germline V gene, CDR1 is SQVTM and CDR2 is ANQGSEA. Trimming took 8 bases from V and 9 from J; bases not matched to a gene: 17. There are 15 residues in the CDR3. CDR3 bases: TGCAGCACGTTGACGGGGGCGGGAGGGTATGGTGAGCAGTTCTTC. Protein sequence: CSTLTGAGGYGEQFF.

The rearrangement links TRBV5-4 to TRBJ2-5; TRBD2 matches 8 bases. Germline V gene sequence: CDR1 SGHNT, CDR2 YYREEE (reference sequence). The CDR3 covers 16 residues. J lost 4 bases, V lost 3 bases, and 11 bases had no gene match. CDR3 sequence: CASSWEGWAGGETQYF. DNA of the CDR3: TGTGCCAGCAGCTGGGAAGGCTGGGCGGGGGGAGAGACCCAGTACTTC.

The chain couples TRBV4-1 to TRBJ2-7; tentatively, D is TRBD1 or TRBD2 (6 bases each). The CDR3 totals 13 residues. The V end was cut by 3 bases, the J end by 9 bases, with 15 bases between. CDR1 MGHRA and CDR2 YSYEKL come from the germline V gene. The CDR3 DNA follows: TGCGCCAGCAGCCAGGGGGGCAGCGGGCGGCAGTACTTC. It encodes CASSQGGSGRQYF.

This clonotype was detected once. The chain couples TRBV4-1 to TRBJ2-1; 7 nucleotides align to TRBD1. Germline-derived CDR1 and CDR2 are MGHRA and YSYEKL. Losses at the gene ends were 7 bases for V and 2 bases for J; bases not matched to a gene: 8. This CDR3 has 15 amino acids. The CDR3 loop is CASKGGLPTYNEQFF. The CDR3 region has the DNA TGCGCCAGCAAAGGGGGCCTTCCCACCTACAATGAGCAGTTCTTC.

The chain joins TRBV9 to TRBJ2-5; 8 nucleotides line up with TRBD2. Trimming took 2 bases from V and 5 from J; bases not matched to a gene: 2. The CDR3 has 13 residues. Germline loops: CDR1 SGDLS, CDR2 YYNGEE. In DNA, the CDR3 is TGTGCCAGCAGCGTCAGCGGGGGCGAGACCCAGTACTTC. Translation gives CASSVSGGETQYF.

In this sample, this clonotype turned up once. The V gene is TRBV7-9, the J gene TRBJ2-1, with TRBD2 matching 10 bases. The CDR3 consists of 14 residues. Germline loops: CDR1 SEHNR, CDR2 FQNEAQ (reference sequence). The ends lost 5 bases at V and 6 bases at J; junction bases unmatched: 4. The CDR3 protein is CASSPGLAINEQFF. DNA of the CDR3: TGTGCCAGCAGCCCGGGACTAGCGATCAATGAGCAGTTCTTC.

The rearrangement uses TRBV5-1 and TRBJ2-7; TRBD2 is a possible D gene (7 bases). The CDR3 sequence is 15 residues long. Between the trimmed V and J ends, which lost 4 bases and 2 bases, there was a span of 16 bases. The germline CDR1 and CDR2 sequences are SGHRS and YFSETQ. CDR3 sequence (DNA): TGCGCCAGCAGCGGGGGGGCGGAGCGCGCCTACGAGCAGTACTTC. This codes for CASSGGAERAYEQYF.

In DNA form, the CDR3 reads TGCGCCAGCAGCCAAGATAAGGCTAGCGTCTACAATGAGCAGTTCTTC. It translates to CASSQDKASVYNEQFF. The J gene is TRBJ2-1, the V gene TRBV4-1, with D tentatively TRBD2 (6 bases). Between the trimmed V and J ends, which lost 0 bases and 3 bases, there was a span of 12 bases. Germline V gene data show CDR1 as MGHRA and CDR2 as YSYEKL. This CDR3 contains 16 residues.

The J gene is TRBJ2-1, the V gene TRBV11-2; 12 bases match TRBD2. CDR1 and CDR2 from the germline V gene are SGHAT and FQNNGV. CDR3 length equals 16 residues. V shed 3 bases, J shed 2 bases, and the junction held 2 bases outside the gene matches. The CDR3 sequence: CASSLTSGSPYNEQFF. In DNA, the CDR3 is TGTGCCAGCAGCTTGACTAGCGGGAGCCCCTACAATGAGCAGTTCTTC.

This rearrangement joins TRBV4-2 to TRBJ2-1; TRBD1 matches at 7 bases. V lost 1 base, J lost 9 bases, and 6 bases stayed unmatched. The CDR3 covers 14 residues. Germline-derived CDR1 and CDR2 are LGHNA and YNFKEQ. The CDR3 protein is CASSQVQGITEQFF. The CDR3 region has the DNA TGTGCCAGCAGCCAAGTACAGGGGATAACTGAGCAGTTCTTC.

The chain is built from TRBV25-1 and TRBJ2-1; D is ambiguous. The CDR3 spans 14 residues. Trimming took 3 bases from V and 9 from J, leaving 15 bases between them. In germline, CDR1 is MGHDK, CDR2 SYGVNS. CDR3 coding DNA: TGTGCCAGCAGTGACGGCAGCCTACTCGGTGAGCAGTTCTTC. It codes for CASSDGSLLGEQFF.

This clonotype was seen only a few times. The rearrangement links TRBV29-1 to TRBJ1-2; 10 bases map to TRBD1. V lost 3 bases and J lost 6; bases outside the gene matches: 4. The V gene's germline CDR1 is SQVTM and CDR2 ANQGSEA. CDR3 length: 13 residues. The CDR3 nucleotides read TGCAGCGTTGAGTTGGGACAGGGGCATGGCTACACCTTC. Translation: CSVELGQGHGYTF.